Below, 21 T cell receptor beta chains from the same sample are listed, as sequenced in a study of cytomegalovirus exposure and HLA in healthy donors. Researchers ran the PCR with 60 Vbeta and 13 Jbeta primers. Generated by immunoSEQ multiplex PCR, the TCRdb table keeps only in-frame clones and is missing some. The sample records approximately 170,000 clones, roughly four fifths being singletons. The sample consisted of PBMCs. The receptors were gathered from a man in his fifties or sixties in good health and CMV-seropositive.

The rearrangement joins TRBV6-1 to TRBJ1-1; D unresolved. V lost 5 bases to trimming and J lost 4 bases, with 8 bases between them. This CDR3 region has 12 residues. CDR1 and CDR2 from the germline V gene are MNHNS and SASEGT. CDR3 bases: TGTGCCAGCAGTTCCCACACCACTGAAGCTTTCTTT. Amino acids: CASSSHTTEAFF.

This chain connects TRBV18 to TRBJ1-5; TRBD1 might be the D (6 bases). Germline V gives CDR1 KGHSH, CDR2 LQKENI. This CDR3 contains 15 residues. V lost 5 bases and J lost 5, with 16 bases in between. The CDR3 DNA follows: TGTGCCAGCTCATCGGGGGGCAGGGGCTATCAGCCCCAGCATTTT. Protein sequence: CASSSGGRGYQPQHF.

This clone was found many times. The CDR3 spells CASSGSIAGPGTGELFF. The CDR3 region has the DNA TGTGCCAGCAGTGGCTCCATAGCGGGACCAGGAACCGGGGAGCTGTTTTTT. The rearrangement joins TRBV6-1 to TRBJ2-2; 8 bases line up with TRBD2. Germline-derived CDR1 and CDR2 are MNHNS and SASEGT. The CDR3 consists of 17 residues. The V and J ends lost 4 bases and 5 bases, in that order; junction bases with no gene match: 12.

This chain uses TRBV27 with TRBJ2-7; no reliable D call. The CDR3 has 15 residues. Germline lookup yields CDR1 MNHEY and CDR2 SMNVEV (reference sequence). Trimming removed 3 bases at V and 0 bases at J, with 12 bases between. The chain's CDR3 is CASSFVRSSSYEQYF. The DNA for the CDR3 is TGTGCCAGCAGTTTCGTACGGTCGAGCTCCTACGAGCAGTACTTC.

The J gene is TRBJ2-7, the V gene TRBV5-1, with D perhaps TRBD1 (6 bases). V lost 4 bases and J lost 2, with 10 bases in between. Germline CDR1 is SGHRS and CDR2 is YFSETQ. The CDR3 has 13 residues. The CDR3 sequence: CASSRTAPYEQYF. In DNA, the CDR3 is TGCGCCAGCAGCCGGACAGCTCCCTACGAGCAGTACTTC.

The chain joins TRBV2 to TRBJ2-6, with D perhaps matching TRBD2 (6 bases). Germline V gene sequence: CDR1 SNHLY, CDR2 FYNNEI. CDR3 length equals 16 residues. Trimming took off 6 bases at V and 2 bases at J, with 14 bases between the two ends. The DNA of the CDR3 is TGTGCCAGCAGACAGACTAGTTTCGCTGGGGCCAACGTCCTGACTTTC. It translates to CASRQTSFAGANVLTF. Complete variable domain (other parts from reference TRBV2 and TRBJ2-6): EPEVTQTPSHQVTQMGQEVILRCVPISNHLYFYWYRQILGQKVEFLVSFYNNEISEKSEIFDDQFSVERPDGSNFTLKIRSTKLEDSAMYFCASRQTSFAGANVLTFGAGSRLTVL.

DNA of the CDR3: TGTGCCAGCAGTTCCAAACCCCTCGGGACTCAAGACAATGAGCAGTTCTTC. It translates to CASSSKPLGTQDNEQFF. The V and J genes are TRBV6-9 and TRBJ2-1; tentative D call: TRBD2 (6 bases). Germline CDR1 reads MNHGY; CDR2 reads SVAAGI. The CDR3 covers 17 residues. Trimming pared 4 bases from V and 5 bases from J, leaving 21 bases between.

The rearrangement joins TRBV6-6 to TRBJ1-1; 7 bases are a match to TRBD1. The CDR3 has 14 amino acids. Germline CDR1 reads MNHNY; CDR2 reads SVGAGI (reference sequence). V shed 5 bases and J 4 bases; nucleotides not matched to a gene: 7. CDR3 protein: CASSPLDRATEAFF. For the CDR3, the DNA is TGTGCCAGCAGTCCTCTTGACAGGGCCACTGAAGCTTTCTTT.

The rearrangement links TRBV7-6 to TRBJ2-7, with D maybe TRBD2 (6 bases). V dropped 1 base and J dropped 3 bases, with 10 bases sitting between them. This CDR3 comprises 14 residues. Germline V gene lookup returns CDR1 SGHVS and CDR2 FNYEAQ. This chain's CDR3 is CASSLGASVYEQYF. CDR3 coding DNA: TGTGCCAGCAGCTTAGGGGCTAGCGTCTACGAGCAGTACTTC.

The chain links TRBV19 to TRBJ2-7; 9 bases are shared with TRBD1. The germline V gene encodes CDR1 LNHDA and CDR2 SQIVND (reference sequence). Trimming took 6 bases from V and 0 from J; bases not matched to a gene: 3. This CDR3 spans 14 amino acids. The CDR3 loop reads CASSRDRASYEQYF. Here the CDR3 DNA reads TGTGCCAGTAGCCGGGACAGGGCCTCCTACGAGCAGTACTTC.

This clone appeared a few times. V gene TRBV4-3 combines with J gene TRBJ1-1; 7 nucleotides match TRBD1. V lost 1 base to trimming and J lost 0 bases; unmatched junction nucleotides: 2. This CDR3 spans 15 amino acids. Looked up from germline, CDR1 is LGHNA and CDR2 is YSLEER. The CDR3 region is CASSQAQGVNTEAFF. The CDR3 region has the DNA TGCGCCAGCAGCCAAGCTCAGGGGGTGAACACTGAAGCTTTCTTT.

The CDR3 DNA follows: TGTGCCAGCAGCCAAGTGAAGGTTAGACAGGAACACAATGAGCAGTTCTTC. Translating it yields CASSQVKVRQEHNEQFF. J is TRBJ2-1 and V is TRBV4-2; possible D gene TRBD1, 6 bases. The CDR3 spans 17 residues. The V end was cut by 1 base, the J end by 5 bases, with 18 bases between. Germline CDR1 LGHNA, CDR2 YNFKEQ.

This chain links TRBV2 with TRBJ2-2; D is unresolved. V lost 6 bases, J lost 4 bases, and 12 bases lay in between. From germline, CDR1 is SNHLY and CDR2 FYNNEI. The CDR3 has 14 residues. The CDR3 reads CASRARQLTGELFF. CDR3 DNA: TGTGCCAGCAGGGCGCGGCAGCTCACCGGGGAGCTGTTTTTT. Full variable domain (rest looked up from reference TRBV2 and TRBJ2-2): EPEVTQTPSHQVTQMGQEVILRCVPISNHLYFYWYRQILGQKVEFLVSFYNNEISEKSEIFDDQFSVERPDGSNFTLKIRSTKLEDSAMYFCASRARQLTGELFFGEGSRLTVL.

V and J are TRBV29-1 and TRBJ2-5; 10 positions agree with TRBD2. Trimming removed 8 bases from V and 5 bases from J; junction bases left unmatched: 14. The germline V gene encodes CDR1 SQVTM and CDR2 ANQGSEA. This CDR3 is 15 amino acids long. The CDR3 DNA reads TGCAGCTCTCTTGGGGCTAGCGGGAGAGGGGAGACCCAGTACTTC. This sequence encodes CSSLGASGRGETQYF.

This chain uses TRBV28 with TRBJ2-4; TRBD2 matches 8 bases. CDR1 is MDHEN and CDR2 is SYDVKM in the germline V gene. CDR3 length: 17 amino acids. The ends lost 6 bases at V and 0 bases at J; junction bases unmatched: 10. CDR3 DNA: TGTGCCAGCAGAACACATCGGGGGGGACAAGCCAAAAACATTCAGTACTTC. It translates to CASRTHRGGQAKNIQYF. Full variable domain (rest looked up from reference TRBV28 and TRBJ2-4): DVKVTQSSRYLVKRTGEKVFLECVQDMDHENMFWYRQDPGLGLRLIYFSYDVKMKEKGDIPEGYSVSREKKERFSLILESASTNQTSMYLCASRTHRGGQAKNIQYFGAGTRLSVL.

This chain links TRBV2 with TRBJ2-1, with a possible D match to TRBD2 (7 bases). The CDR3 is 14 residues long. V shed 9 bases and J shed 0 bases, with 12 bases lying between them. Germline assignment: CDR1 SNHLY and CDR2 FYNNEI. For the CDR3, the DNA is TGTGCCAGTGAGGGGGGGAGCTCCTACAATGAGCAGTTCTTC. Translation: CASEGGSSYNEQFF. Full variable domain (outside the CDR3, taken from reference TRBV2 and TRBJ2-1): EPEVTQTPSHQVTQMGQEVILRCVPISNHLYFYWYRQILGQKVEFLVSFYNNEISEKSEIFDDQFSVERPDGSNFTLKIRSTKLEDSAMYFCASEGGSSYNEQFFGPGTRLTVL.

This clone was seen a single time. The CDR3 bases are TGTGCCAGCAGTGGACGGACTAGCGGGAGGGCCTACGAGCAGTACTTC. The encoded protein is CASSGRTSGRAYEQYF. The chain is built from TRBV6-1 and TRBJ2-7; 15 bases are a match to TRBD2. V dropped 4 bases and J dropped 2; count of bases not matched to a gene: 3. Germline V gene sequence: CDR1 MNHNS, CDR2 SASEGT. The length of the CDR3 is 16 residues.

J is TRBJ1-2 and V is TRBV6-1; the match to TRBD1 covers 7 bases. Germline CDR1 is MNHNS and CDR2 is SASEGT. Losses at the gene ends were 1 base for V and 4 bases for J; bases not matched to a gene: 3. The CDR3 contains 14 residues. CDR3 protein: CASSEVDRVYGYTF. CDR3 sequence (DNA): TGTGCCAGCAGTGAAGTTGACAGGGTCTATGGCTACACCTTC.

The gene calls are TRBV4-2 and TRBJ2-5, with 9 bases fitting TRBD2. The germline V gene encodes CDR1 LGHNA and CDR2 YNFKEQ. The CDR3 has 16 amino acids. After removal of 1 base from V and 1 base from J, the junction contained 4 bases not matched to a gene. This CDR3 is CASSQGASGAQETQYF. In nucleotides, the CDR3 is TGTGCCAGCAGCCAAGGGGCTAGCGGGGCCCAAGAGACCCAGTACTTC.

The CDR3 DNA reads as TGTGCTAGTGGTTTGTCGGGGAACACCGGGGAGCTGTTTTTT. As protein: CASGLSGNTGELFF. The genes are TRBV12-5 and TRBJ2-2; D unclear. The V end lost 2 bases, the J end lost 1 base, and 5 bases lay between the germline ends. Germline V lookup: CDR1 LGHNT, CDR2 FRNRAP. The CDR3 consists of 14 residues.

The J gene is TRBJ2-1, the V gene TRBV7-3, with 7 positions matching TRBD2. The CDR3 totals 16 residues. The ends lost 0 bases at V and 6 bases at J; junction bases unmatched: 8. Germline-derived CDR1 and CDR2 are SGHTA and FQGTGA. CDR3 nucleotide sequence: TGTGCCAGCAGCTTAACACCCGGGACTACCCTCAATGAGCAGTTCTTC. Its translation: CASSLTPGTTLNEQFF.